The 23 T cell receptor beta chains reported below all come from one sample, sequenced in a study of blood T cell repertoires in COVID-19. The table came from immunoSEQ multiplex PCR; TCRdb's copy has only in-frame clones and leaves some out. The table shows roughly 91,000 clones, with over 80% occurring only once. Sequencing was performed on peripheral blood. The receptors originated from a man in his sixties or seventies with active or convalescent COVID-19.

V is TRBV5-5 and J is TRBJ2-7; 8 bases align to TRBD2. The CDR3 sequence is 14 residues long. Looked up from germline, CDR1 is SGHKS and CDR2 is YYEKEE (reference sequence). J was trimmed by 2 bases and V by 5 bases; bases with no gene match: 6. The CDR3 reads CASRIPGGTYEQYF. The CDR3 nucleotides read TGTGCCAGCAGAATTCCGGGGGGGACCTACGAGCAGTACTTC.

The chain recombines TRBV30 with TRBJ1-4; maybe TRBD1 (6 bases). Germline CDR1 GTSNPN, CDR2 SVGIG (reference sequence). Between the trimmed V and J ends, which lost 3 bases and 5 bases, there was a span of 13 bases. The CDR3 has 14 amino acids. CDR3 nucleotides: TGTGCCTGGAGCGATGGACAGCCGAATGAAAAACTGTTTTTT. It codes for CAWSDGQPNEKLFF.

The genes are TRBV6-5 and TRBJ2-7; 8 bases map to TRBD1. Germline values: CDR1 MNHEY, CDR2 SVGAGI. Trimming cost V 7 bases and J 2 bases; bases outside gene matches: 1. CDR3 length: 12 amino acids. The CDR3 sequence is CASKQGAYEQYF. CDR3 DNA sequence: TGTGCCAGCAAACAGGGGGCCTACGAGCAGTACTTC.

DNA of the CDR3: TGTGCCAGCATCGTCGGTCATAGCAATCAGCCCCAGCATTTT. Protein sequence: CASIVGHSNQPQHF. The chain recombines TRBV6-5 with TRBJ1-5; no firm D call. Trimming removed 7 bases at V and 0 bases at J, with 10 bases between. CDR1 is MNHEY, CDR2 SVGAGI, per germline. The CDR3 sequence is 14 residues long.

The chain uses TRBV15 and TRBJ1-1; D perhaps matches TRBD1 (5 bases). Germline V gene sequence: CDR1 LNHNV, CDR2 YYDKDF (reference sequence). The CDR3 contains 13 residues. V lost 5 bases and J 0 bases, leaving 7 bases between the germline ends. The CDR3 loop is CATSGHLNTEAFF. The DNA of the CDR3 is TGTGCCACCAGCGGACACTTGAACACTGAAGCTTTCTTT.

The chain has TRBV5-1 and TRBJ1-1; D not resolved. The V end was cut by 0 bases, the J end by 2 bases, with 8 bases between. In germline, CDR1 is SGHRS, CDR2 YFSETQ. The CDR3 consists of 14 residues. CDR3 nucleotides: TGCGCCAGCAGCTTGGAACCGGGAAACACTGAAGCTTTCTTT. Amino acids: CASSLEPGNTEAFF.

This clone is a singleton in its sample. This chain joins TRBV2 and TRBJ1-5; 8 bases align to TRBD1. The trim removed 6 bases at V and 4 bases at J, leaving 2 bases unmatched. CDR1 SNHLY and CDR2 FYNNEI come from the germline V gene. CDR3 length: 13 amino acids. This CDR3 is CASSGTGNQPQHF. The CDR3 DNA reads as TGTGCCAGCAGCGGGACAGGTAATCAGCCCCAGCATTTT. Drawing the rest from reference TRBV2 and TRBJ1-5, the complete variable domain is EPEVTQTPSHQVTQMGQEVILRCVPISNHLYFYWYRQILGQKVEFLVSFYNNEISEKSEIFDDQFSVERPDGSNFTLKIRSTKLEDSAMYFCASSGTGNQPQHFGDGTRLSIL.

The sample holds a few counts of this clone. This rearrangement joins TRBV11-2 to TRBJ2-2; tentative D call: TRBD2 (5 bases). The CDR3 is 16 amino acids. Trimming shortened V by 6 bases and J by 1 base, and 15 bases separated the two germline ends. The germline V gene has CDR1 SGHAT and CDR2 FQNNGV. CDR3 in amino acids: CASRPLSSLNTGELFF. The CDR3 DNA reads as TGTGCCAGCAGACCCCTCTCTAGCCTGAACACCGGGGAGCTGTTTTTT.

This clone was seen only once. The chain employs TRBV6-1 and TRBJ1-1, with D possibly matching TRBD1 (6 bases). CDR3 size: 13 residues. Trimming stripped 3 bases from V and 3 bases from J, with 8 bases between. Per the germline V gene, CDR1 is MNHNS and CDR2 is SASEGT. The CDR3 here is CASSDQGYTEAFF. CDR3 DNA sequence: TGTGCCAGCAGTGACCAGGGGTACACTGAAGCTTTCTTT.

Here the CDR3 reads CASGFHRGYEKLFF. CDR3 DNA sequence: TGTGCCAGCGGGTTCCACCGAGGGTATGAAAAACTGTTTTTT. This chain joins TRBV6-5 and TRBJ1-4; no firm D call. Trimming pared 8 bases from V and 6 bases from J, leaving 16 bases between. Germline V lookup: CDR1 MNHEY, CDR2 SVGAGI. The CDR3 is made up of 14 amino acids.

The gene calls are TRBV7-9 and TRBJ2-5; D gene uncertain. This CDR3 is built from 13 residues. V gave up 8 bases and J gave up 5 bases, with 15 bases separating them. Per the germline V gene, CDR1 is SEHNR and CDR2 is FQNEAQ (reference sequence). For the CDR3, the DNA is TGTGCCAGCGGCCCAGGTCGGTGGGAGACCCAGTACTTC. This gives the protein CASGPGRWETQYF. Filled out from reference TRBV7-9 and TRBJ2-5, the complete variable domain reads DTGVSQNPRHKITKRGQNVTFRCDPISEHNRLYWYRQTLGQGPEFLTYFQNEAQLEKSRLLSDRFSAERPKGSFSTLEIQRTEQGDSAMYLCASGPGRWETQYFGPGTRLLVL.

The chain links TRBV3-1 (or the pseudogene TRBV3-2) to TRBJ2-1, with 13 bases lining up with TRBD2. Germline lookup yields CDR1 LGHDT and CDR2 YNNKEL (reference sequence). Trimming took 3 bases from V and 6 from J; bases not matched to a gene: 2. The CDR3 is 15 residues long. CDR3 sequence: CASSQTSGGINEQFF. The CDR3 bases are TGTGCCAGCAGCCAGACTAGCGGGGGGATCAATGAGCAGTTCTTC.

This chain uses TRBV19 with TRBJ1-1; the match to TRBD1 covers 8 bases. Germline CDR1 reads LNHDA; CDR2 reads SQIVND (reference sequence). J was trimmed by 0 bases and V by 5 bases; bases with no gene match: 8. CDR3 length: 16 residues. The CDR3 coding sequence is TGTGCCAGTAGTCTTTATACACAGGGGGTGAACACTGAAGCTTTCTTT. This gives the protein CASSLYTQGVNTEAFF.

The chain is built from TRBV2 and TRBJ1-5; 9 bases agree with TRBD1. With V trimmed by 7 bases and J by 6 bases, 7 bases remained unmatched. The CDR3 is made up of 14 amino acids. CDR1 SNHLY and CDR2 FYNNEI come from the germline V gene. The CDR3 is CASNSQGALQPQHF. DNA for the CDR3: TGTGCCAGCAATTCACAGGGGGCGCTTCAGCCCCAGCATTTT. The full variable domain, in which reference TRBV2 and TRBJ1-5 provide the parts outside the CDR3, is EPEVTQTPSHQVTQMGQEVILRCVPISNHLYFYWYRQILGQKVEFLVSFYNNEISEKSEIFDDQFSVERPDGSNFTLKIRSTKLEDSAMYFCASNSQGALQPQHFGDGTRLSIL.

The chain recombines TRBV18 with TRBJ2-3; D uncertain. Germline CDR1 and CDR2: KGHSH and LQKENI. The CDR3 runs to 14 residues. Trimming took 1 base from V and 4 from J, leaving 9 bases between them. Here the CDR3 DNA reads TGTGCCAGCTCACCACTAGCATCCCCAGATACGCAGTATTTT. Residues: CASSPLASPDTQYF.

This rearrangement joins TRBV5-6 to TRBJ2-1, with D possibly matching TRBD1 (5 bases). This CDR3 contains 15 residues. Germline loops: CDR1 SGHDT, CDR2 YYEEEE. The V end lost 0 bases, the J end lost 9 bases, and 16 bases lay between the germline ends. Here the CDR3 reads CASSLGLRGATEQFF. The CDR3 DNA reads TGTGCCAGCAGCTTGGGATTAAGGGGTGCGACTGAGCAGTTCTTC.

V gene TRBV6-6 combines with J gene TRBJ2-1, with D perhaps matching TRBD1 (8 bases). V lost 6 bases and J 7 bases, leaving 16 bases between the germline ends. The CDR3 is 14 amino acids. CDR1 and CDR2 from the germline V gene are MNHNY and SVGAGI (reference sequence). The CDR3: CASSDRGGLNEQFF. The CDR3 DNA reads as TGTGCCAGCAGCGACAGGGGAGGGCTTAATGAGCAGTTCTTC.

This chain links TRBV27 with TRBJ2-2; TRBD2 is a possible D gene (5 bases). The germline V and J ends were trimmed by 4 bases and 3 bases, with 6 bases remaining between them. CDR3 length: 13 residues. Germline CDR1 is MNHEY and CDR2 is SMNVEV (reference sequence). CDR3 residues: CASSSADTGELFF. The CDR3 bases are TGTGCCAGCAGTTCAGCGGACACCGGGGAGCTGTTTTTT.

This clone came up a few times. The V and J genes are TRBV20-1 and TRBJ1-1; D is unclear. The germline V gene has CDR1 DFQATT and CDR2 SNEGSKA (reference sequence). The length of the CDR3 is 10 residues. V was cut by 3 bases and J by 5 bases, with 4 bases left in between. As DNA, the CDR3 is TGCAGTGCTAGGTATACTGAAGCTTTCTTT. It is translated as CSARYTEAFF.

V and J are TRBV6-5 and TRBJ2-7, with 11 bases lining up with TRBD2. Germline V CDR1 and CDR2: MNHEY, SVGAGI. J gave up 4 bases and V 5 bases, and 4 bases lay outside the gene matches. The CDR3 contains 14 residues. The CDR3 protein is CASSLAGGPYEQYF. The DNA for the CDR3 is TGTGCCAGCAGTCTAGCGGGGGGACCTTACGAGCAGTACTTC.

This clone was detected once. The chain joins TRBV5-6 to TRBJ2-7; 10 bases fit TRBD1. Per the germline V gene, CDR1 is SGHDT and CDR2 is YYEEEE. V trimming: 6 bases; J trimming: 1 base; junction bases outside the gene matches: 7. The length of the CDR3 is 15 residues. The DNA for the CDR3 is TGTGCCAGCACTAAGACAGGGGGCATATCCTACGAGCAGTACTTC. It specifies CASTKTGGISYEQYF.

The chain couples TRBV6-2 or TRBV6-3 to TRBJ2-7, with 7 bases that match TRBD1. CDR1 and CDR2 from the germline V gene are MNHEY and SVGEGT. The length of the CDR3 is 14 residues. V lost 5 bases and J lost 3; bases outside the gene matches: 7. For the CDR3, the DNA is TGTGCCAGCAGTCCCCGGGACAGATACTACGAGCAGTACTTC. It codes for CASSPRDRYYEQYF.

This clone came up once. V and J are TRBV7-9 and TRBJ1-4; D not certain. CDR1 and CDR2 (germline): SEHNR, FQNEAQ (reference sequence). The CDR3 runs 16 residues. V lost 5 bases and J lost 0, with 13 bases in between. CDR3 in amino acids: CASSEISEATNEKLFF. The CDR3 DNA is TGTGCCAGCAGCGAGATTTCAGAGGCAACTAATGAAAAACTGTTTTTT.